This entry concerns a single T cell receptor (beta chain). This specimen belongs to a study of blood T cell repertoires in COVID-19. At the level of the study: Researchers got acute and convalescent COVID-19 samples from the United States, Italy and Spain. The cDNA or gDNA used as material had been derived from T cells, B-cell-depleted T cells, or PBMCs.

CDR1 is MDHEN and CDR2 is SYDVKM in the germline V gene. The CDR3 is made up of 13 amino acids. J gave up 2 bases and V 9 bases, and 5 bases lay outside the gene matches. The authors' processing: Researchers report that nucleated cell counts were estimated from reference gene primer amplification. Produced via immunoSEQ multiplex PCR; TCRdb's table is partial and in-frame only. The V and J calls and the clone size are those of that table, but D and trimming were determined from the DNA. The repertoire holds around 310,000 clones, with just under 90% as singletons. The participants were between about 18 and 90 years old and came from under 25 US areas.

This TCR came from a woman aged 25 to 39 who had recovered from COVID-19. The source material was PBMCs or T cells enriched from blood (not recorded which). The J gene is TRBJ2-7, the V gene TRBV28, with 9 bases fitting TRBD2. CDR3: CASSGGPTYEQYF. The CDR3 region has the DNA TGTGCCAGTAGCGGGGGCCCCACCTACGAGCAGTACTTC.